This T cell receptor beta chain was retrieved from a study of OX40 agonist ivuxolimab in advanced cancers. Broader study findings: Expanded clones were, on average, more numerous in CD8+ T cells than in CD4+.

The CDR3 extends over 17 amino acids. Per germline, CDR1 SGHVS and CDR2 FQNEAQ. The junction had 11 bases not matched to a gene; V was cut back by 5 bases and J by 0 bases. The assay was immunoSEQ multiplex PCR, and TCRdb's table has in-frame clones only and misses some. The sample lists tens of thousands of clones, 77% seen once, with about 1.6% in the top ten. Concerning this clone itself: Its specificity is not known.

The rearrangement links TRBV7-8 to TRBJ2-5; 8 nucleotides line up with TRBD2. Specimen: CD4+ or CD8+ T cells sorted from blood, collected in a trial of the OX40 agonist ivuxolimab. This sequence originates from an adult with an advanced solid tumor such as melanoma, head and neck, liver or kidney cancer. The CDR3 here is CASSQRPKRGYQETQYF. The DNA for the CDR3 is TGTGCCAGCAGCCAACGACCCAAGCGGGGGTACCAAGAGACCCAGTACTTC.